Following are 10 T cell receptor beta chains from one sample sequenced in a study of cytomegalovirus exposure and HLA in healthy donors. Method: immunoSEQ multiplex PCR; TCRdb's copy keeps in-frame clones and lacks some. The sample carries about 68,000 clones, 96% recorded once. Sequenced sample: PBMCs. The receptors here all came from a man younger than 30 in good health and CMV-seronegative.

The chain links TRBV9 to TRBJ1-2; 8 nucleotides line up with TRBD1. Germline V gene data show CDR1 as SGDLS and CDR2 as YYNGEE. Germline trimming cut 4 bases from V and 6 bases from J; bases unmatched to any gene: 5. This CDR3 comprises 13 residues. The CDR3 spells CASSPDRADGYTF. The CDR3 DNA sequence: TGTGCCAGCAGCCCGGACAGGGCCGATGGCTACACCTTC.

The V gene is TRBV27, the J gene TRBJ1-2; TRBD1 matches at 7 bases. Germline CDR1 MNHEY, CDR2 SMNVEV (reference sequence). The J segment lost 2 bases and the V segment lost 6 bases, leaving 6 bases of the junction unmatched. The CDR3 length is 14 residues. The CDR3 reads CASSHRGPNYGYTF. The CDR3 DNA is TGTGCCAGCAGCCACAGGGGCCCCAACTATGGCTACACCTTC.

The chain is built from TRBV7-6 and TRBJ1-1, with a tentative D call TRBD1 (6 bases). The V gene lost 1 base and the J gene lost 2 bases, with 11 bases spanning the gap. The germline V gene has CDR1 SGHVS and CDR2 FNYEAQ. The CDR3 is made up of 15 amino acids. CDR3 amino acids: CASSLDSQGNTEAFF. CDR3 DNA sequence: TGTGCCAGCAGCTTAGACTCACAGGGAAACACTGAAGCTTTCTTT.

The chain is built from TRBV4-2 and TRBJ2-5; a weak D match, TRBD1 (6 bases). The germline CDR1 and CDR2 sequences are LGHNA and YNFKEQ. Trimming removed 0 bases at V and 2 bases at J, with 10 bases between. This CDR3 has 15 residues. In DNA, the CDR3 is TGTGCCAGCAGCCAAGATAGGGGGACACAAGAGACCCAGTACTTC. Amino acids: CASSQDRGTQETQYF.

The chain uses TRBV7-9 and TRBJ2-2; TRBD1 might be the D (5 bases). V lost 5 bases and J lost 7, with 8 bases in between. CDR1 SEHNR and CDR2 FQNEAQ come from the germline V gene (reference sequence). The CDR3 is 12 residues long. CDR3 sequence (DNA): TGTGCCAGCAGCACAGGATTCGGGGAGCTGTTTTTT. This codes for CASSTGFGELFF.

This clone is a singleton in its sample. The chain uses TRBV7-9 and TRBJ1-1, with a weak D call TRBD1 (6 bases). The V end lost 5 bases, the J end lost 0 bases, and 10 bases lay between the germline ends. The germline gives CDR1 SEHNR, CDR2 FQNEAQ (reference sequence). The CDR3 is 14 residues long. Written as DNA, the CDR3 is TGTGCCAGCAGCCGAGGGGGTGTGAACACTGAAGCTTTCTTT. It encodes CASSRGGVNTEAFF.

V gene TRBV28 combines with J gene TRBJ1-6, with unresolved D. This CDR3 is 18 amino acids long. V was clipped by 4 bases and J by 4 bases, with 20 bases between them. The germline CDR1 and CDR2 sequences are MDHEN and SYDVKM. The CDR3 sequence is CASSSPRTGTAYNSPLHF. CDR3 in DNA: TGTGCCAGCAGTTCCCCGCGAACGGGAACCGCTTATAATTCACCCCTCCACTTT.

V usage is TRBV15 and J usage is TRBJ1-2, with D unclear. V lost 0 bases and J lost 4, with 9 bases in between. The CDR3 contains 14 residues. CDR1 is LNHNV and CDR2 is YYDKDF in the germline V gene (reference sequence). CDR3 protein: CATSRDLGLYGYTF. In nucleotides, the CDR3 is TGTGCCACCAGCAGAGATTTGGGCCTCTATGGCTACACCTTC.

The chain couples TRBV19 to TRBJ1-5; TRBD1 matches 9 bases. CDR1 LNHDA and CDR2 SQIVND come from the germline V gene (reference sequence). Losses at the gene ends were 4 bases for V and 4 bases for J; bases not matched to a gene: 8. The CDR3 runs 16 residues. CDR3 amino acids: CASSTTGGASNQPQHF. The CDR3 DNA is TGTGCCAGTAGTACAACAGGGGGCGCTTCGAATCAGCCCCAGCATTTT.

The rearrangement uses TRBV2 and TRBJ1-5; 12 bases align to TRBD1. Germline V gives CDR1 SNHLY, CDR2 FYNNEI. Trimming cost V 4 bases and J 6 bases; bases outside gene matches: 4. This CDR3 region has 15 residues. The CDR3 is CASSAGTGGVQPQHF. The CDR3 nucleotides read TGTGCCAGCAGTGCCGGGACAGGGGGCGTTCAGCCCCAGCATTTT.